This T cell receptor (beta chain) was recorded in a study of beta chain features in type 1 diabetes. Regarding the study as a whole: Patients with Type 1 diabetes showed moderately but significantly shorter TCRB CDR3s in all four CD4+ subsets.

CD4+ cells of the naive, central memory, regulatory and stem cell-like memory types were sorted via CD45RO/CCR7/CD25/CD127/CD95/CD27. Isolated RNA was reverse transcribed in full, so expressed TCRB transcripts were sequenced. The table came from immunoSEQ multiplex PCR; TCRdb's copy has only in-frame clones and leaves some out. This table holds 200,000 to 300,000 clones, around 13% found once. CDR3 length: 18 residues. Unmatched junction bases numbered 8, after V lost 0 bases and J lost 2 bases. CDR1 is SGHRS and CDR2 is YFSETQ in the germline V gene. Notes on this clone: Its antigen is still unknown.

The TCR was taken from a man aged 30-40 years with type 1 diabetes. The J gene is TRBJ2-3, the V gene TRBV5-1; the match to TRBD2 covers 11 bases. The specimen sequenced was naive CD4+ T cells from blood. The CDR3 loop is CASSLGLAGGAITDTQYF. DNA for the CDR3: TGCGCCAGCAGCTTGGGGCTAGCGGGAGGAGCAATCACAGATACGCAGTATTTT.